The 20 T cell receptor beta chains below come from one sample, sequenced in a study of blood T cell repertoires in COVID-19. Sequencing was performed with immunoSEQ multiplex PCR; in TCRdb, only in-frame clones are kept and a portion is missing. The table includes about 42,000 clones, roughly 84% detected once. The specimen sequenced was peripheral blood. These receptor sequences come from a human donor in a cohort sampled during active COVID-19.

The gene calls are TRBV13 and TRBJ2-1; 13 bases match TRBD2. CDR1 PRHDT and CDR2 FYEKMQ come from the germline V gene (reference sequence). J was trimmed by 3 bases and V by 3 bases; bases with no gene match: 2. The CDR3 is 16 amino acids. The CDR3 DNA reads TGTGCCAGCAGCTTGACTAGCGGGGGGCGCTACAATGAGCAGTTCTTC. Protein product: CASSLTSGGRYNEQFF.

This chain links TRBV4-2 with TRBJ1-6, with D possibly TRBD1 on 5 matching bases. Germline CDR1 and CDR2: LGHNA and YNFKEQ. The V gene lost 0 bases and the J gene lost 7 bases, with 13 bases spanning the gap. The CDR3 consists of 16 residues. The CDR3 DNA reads TGTGCCAGCAGCCAAGATCGGTGGGGCGTCAATTCACCCCTCCACTTT. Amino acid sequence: CASSQDRWGVNSPLHF.

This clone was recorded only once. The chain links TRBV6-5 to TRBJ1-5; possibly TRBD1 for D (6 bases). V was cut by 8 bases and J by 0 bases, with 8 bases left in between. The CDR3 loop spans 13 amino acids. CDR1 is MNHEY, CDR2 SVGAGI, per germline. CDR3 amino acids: CASGQNSNQPQHF. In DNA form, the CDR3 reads TGTGCCAGCGGACAGAATAGCAATCAGCCCCAGCATTTT.

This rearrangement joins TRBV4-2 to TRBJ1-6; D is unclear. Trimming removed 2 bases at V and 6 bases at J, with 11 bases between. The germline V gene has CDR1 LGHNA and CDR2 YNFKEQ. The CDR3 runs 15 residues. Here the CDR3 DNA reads TGTGCCAGCAGCCAACCCTGGAGTCCTAATTCACCCCTCCACTTT. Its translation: CASSQPWSPNSPLHF.

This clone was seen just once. The CDR3 DNA is TGTGCCAGCAGACGACAGGGAGGTCAGCCCCAGCATTTT. Residues: CASRRQGGQPQHF. V gene TRBV6-5 combines with J gene TRBJ1-5; 7 bases agree with TRBD1. The CDR3 is 13 residues long. CDR1 MNHEY and CDR2 SVGAGI come from the germline V gene. V gave up 6 bases and J gave up 6 bases; unmatched junction bases: 5.

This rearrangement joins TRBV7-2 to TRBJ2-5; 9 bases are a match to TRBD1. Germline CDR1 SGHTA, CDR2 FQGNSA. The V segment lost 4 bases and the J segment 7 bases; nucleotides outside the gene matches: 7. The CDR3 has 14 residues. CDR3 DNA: TGTGCCAGCAGCTACGGGACAGGGTATGGGACCCAGTACTTC. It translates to CASSYGTGYGTQYF.

The CDR3: CSASATSSYEQYF. The CDR3 DNA sequence: TGCAGTGCTAGTGCCACCAGCTCCTACGAGCAGTACTTC. This chain joins TRBV20-1 and TRBJ2-7; D uncertain. V shed 3 bases and J shed 0 bases, with 9 bases lying between them. The CDR3 runs 13 residues. Germline V gene data show CDR1 as DFQATT and CDR2 as SNEGSKA (reference sequence).

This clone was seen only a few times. The CDR3 loop is CASSLGPASGGLVTGELFF. The CDR3 nucleotides are TGCGCCAGCAGCTTGGGCCCGGCTAGCGGGGGTTTGGTCACCGGGGAGCTGTTTTTT. The rearrangement links TRBV5-1 to TRBJ2-2, with TRBD2 matching over 10 bases. V shed 0 bases and J 4 bases; nucleotides not matched to a gene: 12. The CDR3 has 19 amino acids. The germline CDR1 and CDR2 sequences are SGHRS and YFSETQ.

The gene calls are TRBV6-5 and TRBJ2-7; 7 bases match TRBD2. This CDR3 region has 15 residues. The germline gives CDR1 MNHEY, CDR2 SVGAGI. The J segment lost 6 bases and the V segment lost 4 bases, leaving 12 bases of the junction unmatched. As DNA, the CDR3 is TGTGCCAGCAGTTCGGCGAATCTTTGGGGGGGCGAGCAGTACTTC. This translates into CASSSANLWGGEQYF.

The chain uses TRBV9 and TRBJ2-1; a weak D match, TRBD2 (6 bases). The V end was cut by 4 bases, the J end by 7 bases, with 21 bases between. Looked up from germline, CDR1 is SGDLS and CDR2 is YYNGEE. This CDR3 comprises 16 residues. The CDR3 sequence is CASSPTGTGGENEQFF. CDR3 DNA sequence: TGTGCCAGCAGCCCTACCGGGACTGGTGGCGAAAATGAGCAGTTCTTC.

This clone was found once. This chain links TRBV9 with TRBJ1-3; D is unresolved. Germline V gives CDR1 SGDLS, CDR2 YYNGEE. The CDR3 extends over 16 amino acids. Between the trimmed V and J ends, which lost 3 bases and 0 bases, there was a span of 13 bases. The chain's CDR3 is CASSATVTSSGNTIYF. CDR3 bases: TGTGCCAGCAGCGCCACAGTGACGAGCTCTGGAAACACCATATATTTT.

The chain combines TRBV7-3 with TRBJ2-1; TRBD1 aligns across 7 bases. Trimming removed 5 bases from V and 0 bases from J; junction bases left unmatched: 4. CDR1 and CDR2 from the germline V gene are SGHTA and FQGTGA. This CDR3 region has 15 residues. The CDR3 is CASSADRASYNEQFF. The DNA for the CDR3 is TGTGCCAGCAGCGCCGACAGGGCCTCCTACAATGAGCAGTTCTTC.

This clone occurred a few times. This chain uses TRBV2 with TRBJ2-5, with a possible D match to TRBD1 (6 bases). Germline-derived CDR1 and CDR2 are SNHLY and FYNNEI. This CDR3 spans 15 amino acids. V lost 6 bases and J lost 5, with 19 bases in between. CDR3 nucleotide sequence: TGTGCCAGCAGGAAACTTAACACAGGGACGGAGACCCAGTACTTC. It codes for CASRKLNTGTETQYF.

CDR3 sequence reads: CASSPSGGSYNSPLHF. As DNA, the CDR3 is TGTGCCAGCAGCCCCTCGGGGGGCTCCTATAATTCACCCCTCCACTTT. J is TRBJ1-6 and V is TRBV2, with D possibly matching TRBD1 (5 bases). The V gene lost 6 bases and the J gene lost 0 bases, with 12 bases spanning the gap. CDR1 and CDR2 (germline): SNHLY, FYNNEI. This CDR3 region has 16 residues.

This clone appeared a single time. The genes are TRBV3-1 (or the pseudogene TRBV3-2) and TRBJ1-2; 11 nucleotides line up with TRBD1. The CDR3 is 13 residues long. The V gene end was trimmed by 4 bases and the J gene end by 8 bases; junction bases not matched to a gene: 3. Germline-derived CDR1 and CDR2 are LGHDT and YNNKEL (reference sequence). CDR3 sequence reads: CASSPDRGRGYTF. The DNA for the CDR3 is TGTGCCAGCAGCCCGGACAGGGGGCGAGGCTACACCTTC.

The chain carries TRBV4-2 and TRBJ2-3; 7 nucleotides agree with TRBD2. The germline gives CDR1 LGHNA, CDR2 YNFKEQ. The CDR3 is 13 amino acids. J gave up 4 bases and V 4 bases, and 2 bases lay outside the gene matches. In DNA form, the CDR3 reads TGTGCCAGCAGCCCTGGACTAGCAGATACGCAGTATTTT. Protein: CASSPGLADTQYF.

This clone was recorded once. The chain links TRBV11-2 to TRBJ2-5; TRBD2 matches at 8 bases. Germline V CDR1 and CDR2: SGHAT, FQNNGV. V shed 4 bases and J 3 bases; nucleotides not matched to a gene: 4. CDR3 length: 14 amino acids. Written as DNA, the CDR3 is TGTGCCAGCAGCTCCCGGCGGGGGGAAGAGACCCAGTACTTC. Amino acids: CASSSRRGEETQYF.

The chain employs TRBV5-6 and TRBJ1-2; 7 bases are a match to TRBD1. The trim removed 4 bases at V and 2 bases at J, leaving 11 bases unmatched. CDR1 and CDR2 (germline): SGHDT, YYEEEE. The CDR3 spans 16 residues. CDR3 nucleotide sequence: TGTGCCAGCAGCCCGTACGGGGCGACAGGGAACTATGGCTACACCTTC. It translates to CASSPYGATGNYGYTF.

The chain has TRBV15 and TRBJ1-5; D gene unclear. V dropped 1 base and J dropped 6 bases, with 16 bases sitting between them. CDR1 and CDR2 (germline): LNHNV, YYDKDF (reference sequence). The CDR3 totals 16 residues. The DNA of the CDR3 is TGTGCCACCAGCAGAGTAGGTACGCCGGGAGGTCAGCCCCAGCATTTT. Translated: CATSRVGTPGGQPQHF.

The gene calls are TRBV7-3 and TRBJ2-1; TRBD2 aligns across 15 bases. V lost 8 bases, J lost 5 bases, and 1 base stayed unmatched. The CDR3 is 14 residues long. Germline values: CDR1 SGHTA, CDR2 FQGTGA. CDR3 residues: CASGTSGGNNEQFF. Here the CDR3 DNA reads TGTGCCAGCGGGACTAGCGGGGGGAACAATGAGCAGTTCTTC.